The 2 T cell receptor beta chains below come from one sample, sequenced in a study of PD-1 blockade in classical Hodgkin lymphoma. Sequenced by immunoSEQ multiplex PCR; TCRdb stores in-frame clones only, minus some. This sample has roughly 60,000 clones, with more than 75% found just once. Brentuximab vedotin exposure varied, and every patient relapsed after autologous stem cell transplantation. The specimen was peripheral blood mononuclear cells (PBMCs), collected at baseline. The source is a human donor with classical Hodgkin lymphoma.

V usage is TRBV5-4 and J usage is TRBJ2-2, with D possibly TRBD2 on 6 matching bases. The CDR3 runs 16 residues. In germline, CDR1 is SGHNT, CDR2 YYREEE (reference sequence). The V end lost 0 bases, the J end lost 9 bases, and 18 bases lay between the germline ends. DNA of the CDR3: TGTGCCAGCAGCTTGGGAGGACTAATTAGCCGTCGGGAGCTGTTTTTT. It is translated as CASSLGGLISRRELFF.

V is TRBV9 and J is TRBJ2-1, with TRBD2 matching 11 bases. Germline CDR1 reads SGDLS; CDR2 reads YYNGEE. There are 14 residues in the CDR3. J gave up 10 bases and V 3 bases, and 6 bases lay outside the gene matches. The CDR3 is CASSASGRPQEQFF. The CDR3, as DNA: TGTGCCAGCAGCGCTAGCGGGAGGCCACAGGAGCAGTTCTTC.